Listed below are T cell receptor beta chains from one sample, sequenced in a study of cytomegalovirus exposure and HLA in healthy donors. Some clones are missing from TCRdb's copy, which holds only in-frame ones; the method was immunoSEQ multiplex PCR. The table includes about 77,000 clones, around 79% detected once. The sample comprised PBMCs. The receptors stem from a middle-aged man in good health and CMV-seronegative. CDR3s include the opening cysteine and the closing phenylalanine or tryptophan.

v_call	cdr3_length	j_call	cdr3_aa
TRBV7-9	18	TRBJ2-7	CASSLRVGASGEGDEQYF
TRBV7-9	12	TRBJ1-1	CASSLVQNEAFF
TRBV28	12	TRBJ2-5	CASSPDQETQYF
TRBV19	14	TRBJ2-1	CASSAVNRYNEQFF
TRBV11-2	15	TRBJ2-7	CASSLLVGSTYEQYF
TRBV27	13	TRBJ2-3	CASSLHRTDTQYF
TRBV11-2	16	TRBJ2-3	CASSLVPSGSTDTQYF
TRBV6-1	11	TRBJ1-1	CASRDYTEAFF
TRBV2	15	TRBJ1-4	CASTRIQGTGEKLFF
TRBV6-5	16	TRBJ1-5	CASSYSPDRGRQPQHF